The 19 T cell receptor beta chains given below trace back to one sample, sequenced in a study of CD8+ T cells in alopecia areata. Extraction of RNA preceded its reverse transcription into cDNA, which served as the sequencing template. This table comes from immunoSEQ multiplex PCR, and its TCRdb copy is limited to in-frame clones, with some not included. This sample yields around 21,000 clones, of which 59% are seen a single time; approximately 8% belongs to the top ten. Indicated treatment: oral pan-JAK inhibitor, 5-10 mg twice daily. In alopecia areata patients, both lesional scalp punch biopsies and peripheral blood were collected. The starting material was skin, obtained at week 4, from a patient treated with tofacitinib. These receptors all stem from a human donor with alopecia areata.

This CDR3 is CSAHRSGFLYF. The CDR3 DNA is TGCAGTGCCCACAGAAGCGGGTTCCTGTACTTC. The chain is built from TRBV20-1 and TRBJ2-7, with D possibly TRBD2 on 6 matching bases. Deletions cut 6 bases from V and 12 bases from J, with 18 bases between. This CDR3 comprises 11 residues. Germline V gene data show CDR1 as DFQATT and CDR2 as SNEGSKA (reference sequence).

This clone was recorded a few times. V is TRBV5-1 and J is TRBJ1-5, with D possibly matching TRBD1 (5 bases). This CDR3 comprises 14 residues. Germline values: CDR1 SGHRS, CDR2 YFSETQ. The ends were cut back, 0 bases at V and 4 bases at J, with 8 bases in the middle. Here the CDR3 DNA reads TGCGCCAGCAGCTTGGGGGACCCTAATCAGCCCCAGCATTTT. This gives the protein CASSLGDPNQPQHF.

Only a few counts were recorded for this clone. The chain couples TRBV10-3 to TRBJ1-2; weak D call: TRBD1 (6 bases). This CDR3 has 17 amino acids. The germline V gene has CDR1 ENHRY and CDR2 SYGVKD. The V and J ends lost 5 bases and 3 bases respectively, with 22 bases between them. CDR3 coding DNA: TGTGCCATCAGTATGCCCGGGACCGGGGGCGAGCACTATGGCTACACCTTC. Protein sequence: CAISMPGTGGEHYGYTF.

The chain links TRBV4-1 to TRBJ1-2, with TRBD1 as a possible D gene (6 bases). Between the trimmed V and J ends, which lost 1 base and 4 bases, there was a span of 10 bases. Germline loops: CDR1 MGHRA, CDR2 YSYEKL. The CDR3 loop spans 14 amino acids. The CDR3 is CASSQAGRGYGYTF. CDR3 coding DNA: TGCGCCAGCAGCCAAGCCGGCAGGGGCTATGGCTACACCTTC.

The V gene is TRBV11-2, the J gene TRBJ2-1; D perhaps matches TRBD2 (6 bases). This CDR3 contains 13 residues. The germline gives CDR1 SGHAT, CDR2 FQNNGV. The germline V and J ends were trimmed by 5 bases and 8 bases, with 13 bases remaining between them. This CDR3 reads CASSQRDFDEQFF. The CDR3 DNA reads as TGTGCCAGCAGCCAACGGGACTTCGATGAGCAGTTCTTC.

V gene TRBV19 combines with J gene TRBJ2-2; the D gene is possibly TRBD1 (6 bases). CDR1 is LNHDA, CDR2 SQIVND, per germline (reference sequence). The CDR3 has 15 residues. The germline V and J ends were trimmed by 3 bases and 5 bases, with 13 bases remaining between them. The CDR3 DNA follows: TGTGCCAGTAGTATGGTGGGGGCGTGGACCGGGGAGCTGTTTTTT. Its protein product is CASSMVGAWTGELFF.

The gene calls are TRBV27 and TRBJ2-7; tentative D call: TRBD1 (6 bases). The ends were cut back, 4 bases at V and 6 bases at J, with 16 bases in the middle. This CDR3 is 14 amino acids long. Germline V CDR1 and CDR2: MNHEY, SMNVEV (reference sequence). CDR3 loop: CASSYGGQGGEQYF. The CDR3 nucleotides read TGTGCCAGCAGTTATGGGGGACAAGGCGGCGAGCAGTACTTC.

The chain is built from TRBV5-7 and TRBJ2-7, with D possibly matching TRBD1 (6 bases). TRBV5-7 is treated as an ORF (open reading frame) with a function not yet certain. There are 14 residues in the CDR3. Trimming stripped 3 bases from V and 6 bases from J, with 16 bases between. CDR3 sequence: CASSSATGGTEQYF. In nucleotides, the CDR3 is TGTGCCAGCAGCTCCGCGACAGGTGGAACCGAGCAGTACTTC.

The chain links TRBV4-1 to TRBJ2-5, with D possibly TRBD2 on 5 matching bases. From germline, CDR1 is MGHRA and CDR2 YSYEKL. V was clipped by 0 bases and J by 1 base, with 9 bases between them. The CDR3 length is 15 residues. CDR3 amino acids: CASSQEWLAQETQYF. The CDR3 DNA sequence: TGCGCCAGCAGCCAAGAATGGCTAGCCCAAGAGACCCAGTACTTC.

J is TRBJ1-6 and V is TRBV19; D is ambiguous. In germline, CDR1 is LNHDA, CDR2 SQIVND (reference sequence). This CDR3 contains 14 residues. V dropped 2 bases and J dropped 9 bases, with 11 bases sitting between them. CDR3 sequence reads: CASSIRGRGSPLHF. In DNA form, the CDR3 reads TGTGCCAGTAGTATACGAGGGAGAGGTTCACCCCTCCACTTT.

This clone was seen only a few times. The J gene is TRBJ2-2, the V gene TRBV27, with D perhaps assigned TRBD1 or TRBD2 (6 bases each). This CDR3 has 16 residues. The germline V gene has CDR1 MNHEY and CDR2 SMNVEV (reference sequence). Trimming removed 3 bases at V and 5 bases at J, with 16 bases between. The CDR3 DNA sequence: TGTGCCAGCAGTTTCGAGGAGGGGGGTGAAACCGGGGAGCTGTTTTTT. It specifies CASSFEEGGETGELFF.

This clone was seen more than once but under ten times. This chain uses TRBV7-9 with TRBJ1-2, with D perhaps matching TRBD1 (6 bases). The CDR3 extends over 14 amino acids. V was cut by 3 bases and J by 4 bases, with 12 bases left in between. Germline loops: CDR1 SEHNR, CDR2 FQNEAQ (reference sequence). In nucleotides, the CDR3 is TGTGCCAGCAGCTTGGGGACAAGGACCTATGGCTACACCTTC. Translation: CASSLGTRTYGYTF.

The genes are TRBV27 and TRBJ1-2, with D possibly matching TRBD1 (5 bases). CDR3 length: 13 residues. In germline, CDR1 is MNHEY, CDR2 SMNVEV (reference sequence). V lost 6 bases and J 7 bases, leaving 15 bases between the germline ends. This CDR3 reads CASRRDGGRGYTF. CDR3 bases: TGTGCCAGCAGACGGGACGGAGGACGTGGCTACACCTTC.

The rearrangement uses TRBV6-4 and TRBJ1-6, with 10 bases fitting TRBD1. Germline V CDR1 and CDR2: MRHNA, SNTAGT. The CDR3 runs to 16 residues. After removal of 5 bases from V and 13 bases from J, the junction contained 14 bases not matched to a gene. CDR3 protein: CASSTIGQGGHAPLHF. CDR3 DNA: TGTGCCAGCAGTACGATAGGACAGGGGGGGCACGCGCCCCTCCACTTT.

J is TRBJ1-1 and V is TRBV6-1; 9 nucleotides line up with TRBD1. The ends lost 7 bases at V and 3 bases at J; junction bases unmatched: 3. Germline loops: CDR1 MNHNS, CDR2 SASEGT. CDR3 length equals 13 residues. CDR3 in DNA: TGTGCCAGCAAGAGACAGGGGGACACTGAAGCTTTCTTT. It is translated as CASKRQGDTEAFF.

The chain's CDR3 is CASSPRDVGFSTF. The CDR3 DNA reads as TGTGCCAGCAGCCCAAGGGACGTAGGCTTCAGCACCTTC. The chain links TRBV7-2 to TRBJ1-2, with D possibly TRBD1 on 5 matching bases. The CDR3 loop spans 13 amino acids. Germline CDR1 is SGHTA and CDR2 is FQGNSA. V gave up 5 bases and J gave up 13 bases, with 20 bases separating them.

This clone has just one count. The chain links TRBV7-8 to TRBJ1-2, with TRBD1 matching 11 bases. The junction had 4 bases not matched to a gene; V was cut back by 3 bases and J by 4 bases. CDR1 is SGHVS and CDR2 is FQNEAQ in the germline V gene. The CDR3 spans 15 residues. CDR3 nucleotides: TGTGCCAGCAGCTTCGTCGGGACAGGGGGCTATGGCTACACCTTC. It codes for CASSFVGTGGYGYTF.

Only a few counts were recorded for this clone. V and J are TRBV6-5 and TRBJ1-4, with unresolved D. This CDR3 has 15 residues. The germline V gene has CDR1 MNHEY and CDR2 SVGAGI. V lost 5 bases to trimming and J lost 0 bases, with 10 bases between them. The CDR3 sequence is CASSGSSATNEKLFF. The CDR3 bases are TGTGCCAGCAGTGGGTCGTCCGCAACTAATGAAAAACTGTTTTTT.

Only a few counts were recorded for this clone. The V call is TRBV28, the J call TRBJ2-3; D is uncertain. The V end lost 4 bases, the J end lost 6 bases, and 8 bases lay between the germline ends. The CDR3 has 12 amino acids. CDR1 MDHEN and CDR2 SYDVKM come from the germline V gene. Written as DNA, the CDR3 is TGTGCCAGCAGTTACATTTGGGATACGCAGTATTTT. The encoded protein is CASSYIWDTQYF.